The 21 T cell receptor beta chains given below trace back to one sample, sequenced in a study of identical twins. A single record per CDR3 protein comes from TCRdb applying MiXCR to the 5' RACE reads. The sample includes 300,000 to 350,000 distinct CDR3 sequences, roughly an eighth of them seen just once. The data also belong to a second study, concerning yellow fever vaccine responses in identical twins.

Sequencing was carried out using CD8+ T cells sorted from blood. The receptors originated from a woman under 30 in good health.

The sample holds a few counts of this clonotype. CDR3 nucleotides: TGTGCCAGCAGTTCCATAGTAGCAGGAGCTCTACTGTCCGGGCAGTACTTC. This codes for CASSSIVAGALLSGQYF. The genes are TRBV6-2 or TRBV6-3 and TRBJ2-7, with no clear D. V was cut by 4 bases and J by 9 bases, with 28 bases left in between. The germline V gene has CDR1 MNHEY and CDR2 SVGEGT. The CDR3 covers 17 residues.

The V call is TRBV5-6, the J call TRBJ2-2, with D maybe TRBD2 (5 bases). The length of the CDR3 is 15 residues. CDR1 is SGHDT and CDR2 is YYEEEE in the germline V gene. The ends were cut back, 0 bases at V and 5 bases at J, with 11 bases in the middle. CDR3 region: CASSLAGVGTGELFF. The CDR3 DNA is TGTGCCAGCAGCTTGGCCGGGGTCGGGACCGGGGAGCTGTTTTTT.

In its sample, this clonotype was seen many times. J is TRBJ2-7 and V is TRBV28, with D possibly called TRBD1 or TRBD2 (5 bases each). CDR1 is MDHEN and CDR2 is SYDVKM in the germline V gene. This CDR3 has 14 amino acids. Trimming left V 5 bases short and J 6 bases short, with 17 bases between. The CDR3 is CASSLVRLGTEQYF. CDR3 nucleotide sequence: TGTGCCAGCAGTCTGGTCAGGTTAGGGACCGAGCAGTACTTC.

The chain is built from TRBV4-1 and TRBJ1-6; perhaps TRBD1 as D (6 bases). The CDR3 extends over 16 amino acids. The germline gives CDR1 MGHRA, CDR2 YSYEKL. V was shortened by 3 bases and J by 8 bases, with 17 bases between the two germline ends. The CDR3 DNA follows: TGCGCCAGCAGCCAGGACCCGACAGGAAACTATTCACCCCTCCACTTT. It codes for CASSQDPTGNYSPLHF.

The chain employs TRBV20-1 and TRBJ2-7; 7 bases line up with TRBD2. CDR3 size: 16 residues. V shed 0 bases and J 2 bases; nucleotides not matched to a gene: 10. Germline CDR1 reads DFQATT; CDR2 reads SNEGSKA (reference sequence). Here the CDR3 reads CSARDRNGRNAYEQYF. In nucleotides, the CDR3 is TGCAGTGCTAGAGACCGGAACGGGAGGAACGCCTACGAGCAGTACTTC.

The CDR3 sequence is CASSYLTGRFGGETQYF. The CDR3 region has the DNA TGTGCCAGCAGTTATTTGACAGGGAGGTTTGGCGGAGAGACCCAGTACTTC. V usage is TRBV6-5 and J usage is TRBJ2-5; D is possibly TRBD1 (7 bases). The CDR3 runs 17 residues. With 3 bases removed from V and 4 bases from J, the gap between germline ends came to 21 bases. The germline gives CDR1 MNHEY, CDR2 SVGAGI.

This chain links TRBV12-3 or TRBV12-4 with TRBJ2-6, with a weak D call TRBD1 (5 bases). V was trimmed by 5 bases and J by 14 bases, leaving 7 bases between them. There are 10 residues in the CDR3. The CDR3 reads CASSGHLLTF. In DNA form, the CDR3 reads TGTGCCAGCAGTGGACATCTCCTGACTTTC.

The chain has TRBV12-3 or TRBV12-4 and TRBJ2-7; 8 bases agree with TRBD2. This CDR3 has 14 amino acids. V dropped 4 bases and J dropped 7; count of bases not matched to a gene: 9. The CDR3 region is CASSYGLAAPEQYF. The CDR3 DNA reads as TGTGCCAGCAGTTACGGACTAGCAGCTCCGGAGCAGTACTTC.

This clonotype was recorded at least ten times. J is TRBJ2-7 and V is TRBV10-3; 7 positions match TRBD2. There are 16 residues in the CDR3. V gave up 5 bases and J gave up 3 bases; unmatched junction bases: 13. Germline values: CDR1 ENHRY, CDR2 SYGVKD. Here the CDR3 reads CAISPNEGLADYEQYV. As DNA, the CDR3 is TGTGCCATCAGTCCCAATGAGGGTCTAGCGGACTACGAGCAGTACGTC.

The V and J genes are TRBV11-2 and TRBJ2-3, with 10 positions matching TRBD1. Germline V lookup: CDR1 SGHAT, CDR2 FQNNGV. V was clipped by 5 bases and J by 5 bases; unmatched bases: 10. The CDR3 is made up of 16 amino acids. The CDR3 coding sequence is TGTGCCAGCAGCCGCGCCGGGACAGGGGTCGGAGATACGCAGTATTTT. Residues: CASSRAGTGVGDTQYF.

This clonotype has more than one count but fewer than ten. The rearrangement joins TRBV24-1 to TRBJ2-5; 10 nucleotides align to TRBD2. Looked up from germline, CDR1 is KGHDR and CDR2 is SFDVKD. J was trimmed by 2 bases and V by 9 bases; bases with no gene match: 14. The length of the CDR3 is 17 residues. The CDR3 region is CATQPRPGLAMQETQYF. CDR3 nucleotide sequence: TGTGCCACCCAACCTAGGCCGGGACTAGCGATGCAAGAGACCCAGTACTTC.

The chain's CDR3 is CASSQERGIAWRGDTGELFF. As DNA, the CDR3 is TGTGCCAGCAGCCAAGAAAGAGGGATAGCCTGGCGAGGGGACACCGGGGAGCTGTTTTTT. The chain recombines TRBV4-2 with TRBJ2-2, with D possibly being TRBD1 or TRBD2 (5 bases each). The CDR3 consists of 20 residues. Germline-derived CDR1 and CDR2 are LGHNA and YNFKEQ. V was cut by 0 bases and J by 3 bases, with 23 bases left in between.

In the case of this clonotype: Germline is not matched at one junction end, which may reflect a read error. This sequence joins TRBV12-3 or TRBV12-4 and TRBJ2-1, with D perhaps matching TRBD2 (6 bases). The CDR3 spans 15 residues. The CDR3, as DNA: TGTGCCAGCAGTCCCGGGGGAGCCGCGGGCCCCGGAATGGTCTTC. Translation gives CASSPGGAAGPGMVF.

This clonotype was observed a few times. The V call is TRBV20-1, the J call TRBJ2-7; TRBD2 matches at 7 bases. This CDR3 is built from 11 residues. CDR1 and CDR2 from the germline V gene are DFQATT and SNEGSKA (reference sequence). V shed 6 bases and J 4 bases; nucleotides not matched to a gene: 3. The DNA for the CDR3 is TGCAGTGCACGACTAGCTTACGAGCAGTACTTC. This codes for CSARLAYEQYF.

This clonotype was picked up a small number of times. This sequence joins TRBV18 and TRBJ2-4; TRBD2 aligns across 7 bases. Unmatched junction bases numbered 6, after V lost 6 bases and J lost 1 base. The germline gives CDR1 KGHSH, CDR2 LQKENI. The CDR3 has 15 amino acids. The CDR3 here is CASSPREGAKNIQYF. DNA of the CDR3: TGTGCCAGCTCCCCTAGGGAGGGGGCCAAAAACATTCAGTACTTC.

The CDR3, as DNA: TGTGCCAGCAGCTTCAGCGGGGAGAGAGATACGCAGTATTTT. Protein: CASSFSGERDTQYF. The J gene is TRBJ2-3, the V gene TRBV7-2; 7 positions match TRBD2. After removal of 3 bases from V and 5 bases from J, the junction contained 5 bases not matched to a gene. The germline V gene encodes CDR1 SGHTA and CDR2 FQGNSA. The CDR3 is 14 amino acids.

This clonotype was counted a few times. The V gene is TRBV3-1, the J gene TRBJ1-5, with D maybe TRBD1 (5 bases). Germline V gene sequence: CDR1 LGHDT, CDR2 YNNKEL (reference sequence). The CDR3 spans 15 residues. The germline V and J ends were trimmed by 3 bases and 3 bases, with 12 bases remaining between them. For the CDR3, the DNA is TGTGCCAGCAGCCAGGACGACAGAGTCAATCAGCCCCAGCATTTT. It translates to CASSQDDRVNQPQHF.

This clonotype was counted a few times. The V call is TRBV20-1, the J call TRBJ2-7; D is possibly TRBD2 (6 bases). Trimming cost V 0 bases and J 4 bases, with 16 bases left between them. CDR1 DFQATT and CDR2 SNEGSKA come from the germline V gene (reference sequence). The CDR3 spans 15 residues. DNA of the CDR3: TGCAGTGCTAGAGATCTGGAGGGGAGCTGGTACGAGCAGTACTTC. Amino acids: CSARDLEGSWYEQYF.

The CDR3 region is CASSYPGLGTQREQYF. CDR3 nucleotide sequence: TGTGCCAGCAGCTACCCGGGACTAGGGACCCAGAGAGAGCAGTACTTC. This chain links TRBV5-6 with TRBJ2-7, with TRBD2 matching 8 bases. The CDR3 sequence is 16 residues long. The germline V gene has CDR1 SGHDT and CDR2 YYEEEE. The V and J ends lost 3 bases and 7 bases, in that order; junction bases with no gene match: 15.

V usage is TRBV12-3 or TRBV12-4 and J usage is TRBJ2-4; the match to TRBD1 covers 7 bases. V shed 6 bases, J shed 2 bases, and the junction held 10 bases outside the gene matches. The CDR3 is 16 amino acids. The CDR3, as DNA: TGTGCCAGCAGCCCTCCCGGGACAGCGACCAAAAACATTCAGTACTTC. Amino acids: CASSPPGTATKNIQYF.

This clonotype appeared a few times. CDR3 sequence reads: CSVTANQETQYF. The CDR3 region has the DNA TGCAGTGTCACAGCTAACCAAGAGACCCAGTACTTC. The chain couples TRBV20-1 to TRBJ2-5; D unclear. The CDR3 consists of 12 residues. CDR1 is DFQATT, CDR2 SNEGSKA, per germline (reference sequence). Trimming shortened V by 7 bases and J by 0 bases, and 9 bases separated the two germline ends.